One sample yielded the 8 T cell receptor beta chains listed below, sequenced in a study of blood T cell repertoires in COVID-19. The repertoire was sequenced with immunoSEQ multiplex PCR; TCRdb's copy has only in-frame clones and lacks some. The sample lists about 440,000 clones, about nine tenths occurring once. Material for sequencing was PBMCs or T cells enriched from blood (not recorded which). Every receptor here comes from a man younger than 35 who had recovered from COVID-19.

The gene calls are TRBV5-4 and TRBJ1-2, with 9 bases that match TRBD1. V gave up 2 bases and J gave up 6 bases; unmatched junction bases: 8. Germline V gene lookup returns CDR1 SGHNT and CDR2 YYREEE (reference sequence). The CDR3 spans 15 residues. CDR3 coding DNA: TGTGCCAGCAGCTTAGGACAGGGGACGGTAGATGGCTACACCTTC. As protein: CASSLGQGTVDGYTF.

For the CDR3, the DNA is TGTGCCAGCAGGTCTATAGCGGGAGTTACCTACGAGCAGTACTTC. It translates to CASRSIAGVTYEQYF. V usage is TRBV28 and J usage is TRBJ2-7; 9 bases are a match to TRBD2. The ends lost 6 bases at V and 2 bases at J; junction bases unmatched: 8. The CDR3 spans 15 residues. The germline CDR1 and CDR2 sequences are MDHEN and SYDVKM.

The chain joins TRBV28 to TRBJ1-5, with D unclear. V dropped 3 bases and J dropped 3 bases, with 15 bases sitting between them. Germline CDR1 is MDHEN and CDR2 is SYDVKM. This CDR3 contains 16 residues. The CDR3 is CASSFVRQPVNQPQHF. CDR3 sequence (DNA): TGTGCCAGCAGTTTTGTGCGGCAGCCAGTCAATCAGCCCCAGCATTTT.

The V gene is TRBV28, the J gene TRBJ1-6; weak D call: TRBD1 (5 bases). This CDR3 has 15 amino acids. The V end was cut by 6 bases, the J end by 5 bases, with 14 bases between. Per germline, CDR1 MDHEN and CDR2 SYDVKM. CDR3 DNA sequence: TGTGCCAGCAGGCGGGACCCCGGGCATAATTCACCCCTCCACTTT. It yields the protein CASRRDPGHNSPLHF.

The chain joins TRBV7-9 to TRBJ1-1; unclear D gene. Germline CDR1 is SEHNR and CDR2 is FQNEAQ (reference sequence). This CDR3 comprises 14 residues. Deletions cut 5 bases from V and 2 bases from J, with 12 bases between. CDR3 residues: CASSPMELNTEAFF. In nucleotides, the CDR3 is TGTGCCAGCAGCCCTATGGAGCTTAACACTGAAGCTTTCTTT.

The chain links TRBV19 to TRBJ1-6; D gene uncertain. Per germline, CDR1 LNHDA and CDR2 SQIVND (reference sequence). V lost 1 base and J lost 7, with 11 bases in between. There are 15 residues in the CDR3. Here the CDR3 DNA reads TGTGCCAGTAGTATAGGTGCAGTCATCAATTCACCCCTCCACTTT. The encoded protein is CASSIGAVINSPLHF.

This chain uses TRBV7-9 with TRBJ1-1; 7 bases line up with TRBD1. The CDR3 loop spans 15 amino acids. V trimming: 4 bases; J trimming: 8 bases; junction bases outside the gene matches: 13. Germline V gene sequence: CDR1 SEHNR, CDR2 FQNEAQ (reference sequence). This CDR3 is CASSSNLGQALEAFF. For the CDR3, the DNA is TGTGCCAGCAGCTCCAACCTAGGACAGGCGCTCGAAGCTTTCTTT.

The J gene is TRBJ2-1, the V gene TRBV9; 10 nucleotides agree with TRBD2. The CDR3 is made up of 15 amino acids. The trim removed 4 bases at V and 5 bases at J, leaving 6 bases unmatched. The germline gives CDR1 SGDLS, CDR2 YYNGEE. CDR3 in DNA: TGTGCCAGCAGCACCTGGACTAGCGGCAACAATGAGCAGTTCTTC. It translates to CASSTWTSGNNEQFF.